These 14 T cell receptor beta chains came from one sample sequenced in a study of CXCR3-negative and CXCR3-positive naive CD8 T cells. 5' RACE that incorporated UMI labels was used to prepare the TRB cDNA libraries. Following a re-call of the 5' RACE reads, TCRdb has one entry per CDR3 protein and lacks DNA. This sample contains 150,000 or so distinct CDR3 sequences. These receptors lack a known antigen. Notes on the study in general: Comparison of naive cells showed more hydrophobic TRB CDR3s in CXCR3-positive than in CXCR3-negative naive cells.

The sample comprised naive CXCR3+ CD8+ T cells from blood. As to subset: CD45RO-CCR7+CD27+CD95- naive CD8+ T cells expressing CXCR3 (TNR3+). These receptors were obtained from a human donor in good health. Some clones in this sample may be carry-over from other donors' samples.

V gene TRBV28 combines with J gene TRBJ1-2; TCRdb lists TRBD1, though no DNA is available to test this call. The CDR3 is 16 residues long. Per the germline V gene, CDR1 is MDHEN and CDR2 is SYDVKM. The CDR3: CASSKTGQEANYGYTF.

The chain is built from TRBV29-1 and TRBJ2-3; TCRdb returns TRBD2, unconfirmable since there is no DNA. This CDR3 has 17 amino acids. CDR1 and CDR2 (germline): SQVTM, ANQGSEA. This CDR3 is CSVPRGLAGVSTDTQYF.

The chain links TRBV7-9 to TRBJ2-5; the TRBD2 assignment by TCRdb is unverifiable without DNA. Germline lookup yields CDR1 SEHNR and CDR2 FQNEAQ (reference sequence). The CDR3 is 19 residues long. The CDR3 region is CASSLAVRLAVSLQETQYF. Full variable domain (remainder filled in from reference TRBV7-9 and TRBJ2-5): DTGVSQNPRHKITKRGQNVTFRCDPISEHNRLYWYRQTLGQGPEFLTYFQNEAQLEKSRLLSDRFSAERPKGSFSTLEIQRTEQGDSAMYLCASSLAVRLAVSLQETQYFGPGTRLLVL.

This chain connects TRBV20-1 to TRBJ2-1. Germline CDR1 DFQATT, CDR2 SNEGSKA (reference sequence). The CDR3 is 15 amino acids. The CDR3 spells CSARAELLSYNEQFF.

The CDR3 here is CASSYGGLEQYF. The rearrangement joins TRBV6-6 to TRBJ2-7; the D call of TRBD1 rests on TCRdb alone, since no DNA is present to check it. CDR3 length equals 12 residues. From germline, CDR1 is MNHNY and CDR2 SVGAGI (reference sequence).

The chain employs TRBV4-1 and TRBJ2-7; TCRdb gives TRBD1 as the D gene, but with no DNA this cannot be confirmed. The CDR3 contains 16 residues. Germline V gene data show CDR1 as MGHRA and CDR2 as YSYEKL. The CDR3 sequence is CASSQQDRGISYEQYF.

The rearrangement uses TRBV5-1 and TRBJ1-5. Germline V lookup: CDR1 SGHRS, CDR2 YFSETQ. The CDR3 has 13 residues. CDR3 residues: CASSWGPNQPQHF. The complete variable domain, with remaining parts taken from reference TRBV5-1 and TRBJ1-5, reads KAGVTQTPRYLIKTRGQQVTLSCSPISGHRSVSWYQQTPGQGLQFLFEYFSETQRNKGNFPGRFSGRQFSNSRSEMNVSTLELGDSALYLCASSWGPNQPQHFGDGTRLSIL.

The rearrangement links TRBV5-5 to TRBJ2-7. Germline V CDR1 and CDR2: SGHKS, YYEKEE (reference sequence). The CDR3 runs to 13 residues. The CDR3 reads CASSLAWFNEQYF.

V usage is TRBV3-1 and J usage is TRBJ2-7; the TCRdb D gene call, TRBD2, has no DNA to confirm it. The CDR3 spans 15 residues. Germline assignment: CDR1 LGHDT and CDR2 YNNKEL (reference sequence). This CDR3 is CASSPGTSGTGEQYF.

The chain employs TRBV12-3 or TRBV12-4 and TRBJ2-2; as DNA is missing, the TRBD1 call by TCRdb cannot be tested. The CDR3 has 13 amino acids. CDR3: CASRPRQSGELFF.

J is TRBJ2-7 and V is TRBV24-1; TCRdb reports TRBD1, a call that lacks DNA to check it against. The CDR3 totals 14 residues. The V gene's germline CDR1 is KGHDR and CDR2 SFDVKD. Here the CDR3 reads CATSEPGQERKQYF.

The chain is built from TRBV5-6 and TRBJ2-5; TCRdb selects TRBD1, and the lack of DNA leaves this call unchecked. Germline V gene lookup returns CDR1 SGHDT and CDR2 YYEEEE. The CDR3 sequence is 14 residues long. The chain's CDR3 is CASSTDRWEETQYF.

The chain couples TRBV4-3 to TRBJ2-1; there is no DNA to check the TCRdb D call of TRBD1. The CDR3 length is 15 residues. The germline V gene encodes CDR1 LGHNA and CDR2 YSLEER. CDR3 residues: CASSQAGGKADEQFF.

The chain carries TRBV20-1 and TRBJ1-3. From germline, CDR1 is DFQATT and CDR2 SNEGSKA (reference sequence). The CDR3 is 14 residues long. CDR3 amino acids: CSARDPQTGNTIYF.